The next 23 T cell receptor beta chains were all read from a single sample in a study of beta chain features in type 1 diabetes listed by TCRdb under 2018. To prepare the library, the immunoSEQ multiplex PCR assay was applied. The High Capacity cDNA Reverse Transcription Kit was used to reverse transcribe all of the isolated RNA, meaning that expressed TCRB transcripts were what got sequenced. In TCRdb, the immuneACCESS table is reduced to in-frame sequences with V and J assigned. These tables do not hold every clone; where another copy was compared, an unresolved V gene accounts for under half, and the others remain unexplained. The sample has 150,000 or so clones on record, less than 9.5% of them singletons. Together, the top ten hold over 2% of the sample. What was sequenced was central memory CD4+ T cells from blood. The receptors derive from a woman under 30 in good health.

This clone was seen a few times. The chain combines TRBV30 with TRBJ2-3; D is perhaps TRBD2 (6 bases). Deletions cut 5 bases from V and 2 bases from J, with 23 bases between. CDR3 length: 17 residues. CDR1 and CDR2 (germline): GTSNPN, SVGIG (reference sequence). This CDR3 reads CAWGPLDIAASTDTQYF. The DNA of the CDR3 is TGTGCCTGGGGCCCGCTGGATATAGCGGCGTCCACAGATACGCAGTATTTT.

In its sample, this clone was seen a few times. The V gene is TRBV7-2, the J gene TRBJ2-7; D gene uncertain. V lost 0 bases, J lost 0 bases, and 9 bases lay in between. CDR1 and CDR2 from the germline V gene are SGHTA and FQGNSA. This CDR3 spans 15 amino acids. For the CDR3, the DNA is TGTGCCAGCAGCTTAGCACAGTACCCCTCCTACGAGCAGTACTTC. Its translation: CASSLAQYPSYEQYF.

V is TRBV11-2 and J is TRBJ1-2; no clear D. CDR1 SGHAT and CDR2 FQNNGV come from the germline V gene. The CDR3 has 13 residues. The V end lost 2 bases, the J end lost 7 bases, and 11 bases lay between the germline ends. CDR3 in DNA: TGTGCCAGCAGCTTACAGGTGATCGGTGGCTACACCTTC. Protein: CASSLQVIGGYTF. Full variable domain (remainder filled in from reference TRBV11-2 and TRBJ1-2): EAGVAQSPRYKIIEKRQSVAFWCNPISGHATLYWYQQILGQGPKLLIQFQNNGVVDDSQLPKDRFSAERLKGVDSTLKIQPAKLEDSAVYLCASSLQVIGGYTFGSGTRLTVV.

In this sample, this clone turned up a few times. V usage is TRBV4-2 and J usage is TRBJ1-1; tentative D call: TRBD1 (6 bases). The CDR3 is 14 amino acids. V was cut by 1 base and J by 1 base, with 7 bases left in between. Germline V gives CDR1 LGHNA, CDR2 YNFKEQ. The chain's CDR3 is CASSQGQENTEAFF. DNA of the CDR3: TGTGCCAGCAGCCAAGGACAGGAGAACACTGAAGCTTTCTTT.

This clone was detected ten times or more. The V call is TRBV30, the J call TRBJ2-1; 8 bases match TRBD2. Germline-derived CDR1 and CDR2 are GTSNPN and SVGIG (reference sequence). The trim removed 1 base at V and 6 bases at J, leaving 8 bases unmatched. The CDR3 length is 15 residues. This CDR3 is CAWSAGTRRFNEQFF. Here the CDR3 DNA reads TGTGCCTGGAGTGCGGGGACTAGACGTTTCAATGAGCAGTTCTTC.

This clone was counted a few times. The chain employs TRBV7-8 and TRBJ2-3, with 7 bases lining up with TRBD2. V shed 5 bases, J shed 3 bases, and the junction held 11 bases outside the gene matches. CDR1 and CDR2 (germline): SGHVS, FQNEAQ. CDR3 size: 16 residues. The CDR3 loop reads CASSGRGGRWTDTQYF. The CDR3 DNA reads TGTGCCAGCAGCGGAAGGGGCGGGAGATGGACAGATACGCAGTATTTT.

This chain links TRBV11-1 with TRBJ2-3, with D maybe TRBD1 (5 bases). CDR3 size: 13 residues. Germline V gene sequence: CDR1 SGHAT, CDR2 FQDESV (reference sequence). The germline V and J ends were trimmed by 2 bases and 6 bases, with 9 bases remaining between them. The DNA of the CDR3 is TGTGCCAGCAGCTTACCCCGACAGGATACGCAGTATTTT. Amino acid sequence: CASSLPRQDTQYF.

This clone was observed a handful of times. The chain recombines TRBV5-4 with TRBJ2-7; TRBD1 matches 10 bases. The CDR3 consists of 16 residues. V lost 0 bases and J lost 3; bases outside the gene matches: 6. Germline V gives CDR1 SGHNT, CDR2 YYREEE (reference sequence). The chain's CDR3 is CASSLDETGGDYEQYF. The CDR3 bases are TGTGCCAGCAGCTTGGATGAGACAGGGGGCGACTACGAGCAGTACTTC.

This chain joins TRBV7-9 and TRBJ2-7, with a tentative D call TRBD2 (5 bases). The CDR3 spans 15 residues. The germline V gene has CDR1 SEHNR and CDR2 FQNEAQ (reference sequence). The V end was cut by 1 base, the J end by 0 bases, with 10 bases between. The CDR3 DNA follows: TGTGCCAGCAGCTTAGGCAGCGGTAGCTCCTACGAGCAGTACTTC. As protein: CASSLGSGSSYEQYF.

This clone was counted a few times. The V call is TRBV11-2, the J call TRBJ1-5; 8 bases match TRBD1. Trimming took 4 bases from V and 7 from J; bases not matched to a gene: 6. The V gene's germline CDR1 is SGHAT and CDR2 FQNNGV. The CDR3 is 14 amino acids. As DNA, the CDR3 is TGTGCCAGCAGCTGGGACAGGCAGGAGCAGCCCCAGCATTTT. Translation gives CASSWDRQEQPQHF.

This clone was seen a few times. The CDR3 region has the DNA TGTGCCTGGGCCCAGGCACAAGAGACCCAGTACTTC. Protein: CAWAQAQETQYF. V usage is TRBV30 and J usage is TRBJ2-5, with D hard to call. The V gene's germline CDR1 is GTSNPN and CDR2 SVGIG (reference sequence). V lost 5 bases and J lost 2, with 9 bases in between. This CDR3 comprises 12 residues. Using reference TRBV30 and TRBJ2-5 for the parts outside the CDR3, the full variable domain is SQTIHQWPATLVQPVGSPLSLECTVEGTSNPNLYWYRQAAGRGLQLLFYSVGIGQISSEVPQNLSASRPQDRQFILSSKKLLLSDSGFYLCAWAQAQETQYFGPGTRLLVL.

In DNA, the CDR3 is TGCGCCAGCACTCGTACAGGGCCCAACACCGGGGAGCTGTTTTTT. Translating it yields CASTRTGPNTGELFF. The rearrangement uses TRBV5-1 and TRBJ2-2; D perhaps matches TRBD1 (6 bases). V dropped 6 bases and J dropped 2 bases, with 14 bases sitting between them. This CDR3 spans 15 amino acids. The germline gives CDR1 SGHRS, CDR2 YFSETQ.

V gene TRBV7-2 combines with J gene TRBJ2-7; a possible D gene is TRBD1 (6 bases). CDR1 is SGHTA and CDR2 is FQGNSA in the germline V gene. The CDR3 is made up of 13 amino acids. With 4 bases removed from V and 5 bases from J, the gap between germline ends came to 12 bases. This chain's CDR3 is CASSSQGIDEQYF. The CDR3 coding sequence is TGTGCCAGCAGCTCACAGGGAATAGACGAGCAGTACTTC.

The V gene is TRBV6-1, the J gene TRBJ2-3; TRBD2 matches 8 bases. J was trimmed by 6 bases and V by 7 bases; bases with no gene match: 6. The length of the CDR3 is 13 residues. The germline CDR1 and CDR2 sequences are MNHNS and SASEGT. CDR3: CASTEREFDTQYF. In nucleotides, the CDR3 is TGTGCCAGCACCGAGCGGGAGTTCGATACGCAGTATTTT.

The V call is TRBV10-2, the J call TRBJ2-1; 7 bases agree with TRBD1. J gave up 9 bases and V 2 bases, and 7 bases lay outside the gene matches. CDR1 and CDR2 (germline): WSHSY, SAAADI. CDR3 length: 14 amino acids. This CDR3 reads CASSERDSGSEQFF. As DNA, the CDR3 is TGCGCCAGCAGTGAGAGGGACAGCGGTAGTGAGCAGTTCTTC.

The chain is built from TRBV9 and TRBJ2-1; 11 positions agree with TRBD2. The J segment lost 3 bases and the V segment lost 4 bases, leaving 3 bases of the junction unmatched. The V gene's germline CDR1 is SGDLS and CDR2 YYNGEE. The CDR3 is 15 amino acids. CDR3 nucleotide sequence: TGTGCCAGCAGCCTTAGCGGGAGGGACTACAATGAGCAGTTCTTC. Translating it yields CASSLSGRDYNEQFF.

This clone was found many times. The gene calls are TRBV4-2 and TRBJ2-3, with 11 bases that match TRBD2. Germline V lookup: CDR1 LGHNA, CDR2 YNFKEQ. J was trimmed by 4 bases and V by 3 bases; bases with no gene match: 12. This CDR3 is built from 18 residues. CDR3 nucleotides: TGTGCCAGCAGCCAGGATCGTACTAGCGGGAGTGGGGCAGATACGCAGTATTTT. This encodes CASSQDRTSGSGADTQYF.

The chain couples TRBV6-5 to TRBJ2-6, with a tentative D call TRBD1 (5 bases). This CDR3 has 15 residues. V shed 6 bases and J shed 0 bases, with 9 bases lying between them. CDR1 and CDR2 (germline): MNHEY, SVGAGI. CDR3 protein: CASRVGDSGANVLTF. In DNA form, the CDR3 reads TGTGCCAGCAGGGTAGGGGACTCTGGGGCCAACGTCCTGACTTTC.

This clone has more than one count but fewer than ten. V is TRBV18 and J is TRBJ1-1; perhaps TRBD1 as D (5 bases). V lost 7 bases, J lost 10 bases, and 16 bases lay in between. There are 12 residues in the CDR3. The germline gives CDR1 KGHSH, CDR2 LQKENI. The CDR3 loop is CASFPQRGRAFF. CDR3 in DNA: TGTGCCAGCTTCCCACAGCGGGGGAGAGCTTTCTTT.

This clone has just a few counts. The gene calls are TRBV19 and TRBJ1-5; a weak D match, TRBD1 (5 bases). The CDR3 runs to 15 residues. Trimming stripped 6 bases from V and 0 bases from J, with 12 bases between. The germline CDR1 and CDR2 sequences are LNHDA and SQIVND (reference sequence). The CDR3 coding sequence is TGTGCCAGTAGAAGACAGCTCTATAGCAATCAGCCCCAGCATTTT. As protein: CASRRQLYSNQPQHF.

The chain joins TRBV30 to TRBJ2-3; D not certain. V lost 0 bases and J lost 7, with 14 bases in between. CDR1 is GTSNPN and CDR2 is SVGIG in the germline V gene (reference sequence). The CDR3 contains 14 residues. CDR3 sequence: CAWSVSPSPNTQYF. In DNA form, the CDR3 reads TGTGCCTGGAGTGTTAGTCCCTCCCCTAATACGCAGTATTTT.

This chain joins TRBV9 and TRBJ1-1; 9 bases map to TRBD1. CDR3 length: 14 residues. With 0 bases clipped from V and 6 bases from J, the junction kept 3 bases outside the gene matches. CDR1 and CDR2 from the germline V gene are SGDLS and YYNGEE. Here the CDR3 reads CASSVGTGGSEAFF. CDR3 nucleotide sequence: TGTGCCAGCAGCGTAGGTACAGGGGGCTCTGAAGCTTTCTTT.

The gene calls are TRBV5-1 and TRBJ1-1, with D unresolved. The CDR3 contains 13 residues. Germline V lookup: CDR1 SGHRS, CDR2 YFSETQ. V lost 1 base and J lost 0, with 4 bases in between. Written as DNA, the CDR3 is TGCGCCAGCAGCTTGACGGTGAACACTGAAGCTTTCTTT. Its protein product is CASSLTVNTEAFF.